This T cell receptor (beta chain) was captured in a study of regulatory T cells in long-lasting Graves disease. Described time point: newly diagnosed GD, antithyroid drugs for less than 3 months. The TCR library was prepared using RNA isolated from PBMCs. Patients were from an endocrinology department in Xi'an, China. In its sample, this clonotype was seen a few times. CDR3-region Arm-PCR and iRepertoire HTBI primers produced the TCR beta libraries. TCRdb re-called the multiplex PCR reads with MiXCR, one entry per CDR3 protein. The data contain 350,000 to 500,000 distinct CDR3 sequences, 16% of them singletons. The data also belong to a second study, concerning T cells in Graves' hyperthyroidism and ophthalmopathy. That investigation notes: No progression to ophthalmopathy during 18 months of follow-up defined stable disease. Lactation, pregnancy, other autoimmune disease or uncontrolled infection led to exclusion of patients.

This receptor was taken from a young woman with Graves disease. The sample was peripheral blood mononuclear cells (PBMCs), taken at new diagnosis, from a patient treated with antithyroid drugs.

CDR3 residues: CATSDSGAFGVLTF. Written as DNA, the CDR3 is TGTGCCACCAGTGATAGTGGGGCCTTTGGCGTCCTGACTTTC. J is TRBJ2-6 and V is TRBV24-1; D possibly corresponds to TRBD1 (5 bases). The CDR3 covers 14 residues. The V end lost 3 bases, the J end lost 12 bases, and 14 bases lay between the germline ends. Germline V lookup: CDR1 KGHDR, CDR2 SFDVKD.